This TCR beta chain derives from a study of cytomegalovirus exposure and HLA in healthy donors. Use of 60 Vbeta and 13 Jbeta primers characterized the PCR. The data were produced by immunoSEQ multiplex PCR, yet TCRdb's version contains in-frame clones alone and is incomplete. The sample holds about 220,000 clones; around 76% are singletons and the top ten take 0.6% to 0.65%. The CDR3 covers 15 residues. V was clipped by 0 bases and J by 7 bases; unmatched bases: 9. Germline V gene data show CDR1 as MGHRA and CDR2 as YSYEKL. This sequence originates from a man aged 18 to 30 in good health and CMV-seronegative. The sample comprised PBMCs. This chain connects TRBV4-1 to TRBJ2-7; the match to TRBD1 covers 7 bases. The CDR3 spells CASSQDSQGVREQYF. CDR3 nucleotides: TGCGCCAGCAGCCAAGATTCGCAGGGGGTAAGGGAGCAGTACTTC.